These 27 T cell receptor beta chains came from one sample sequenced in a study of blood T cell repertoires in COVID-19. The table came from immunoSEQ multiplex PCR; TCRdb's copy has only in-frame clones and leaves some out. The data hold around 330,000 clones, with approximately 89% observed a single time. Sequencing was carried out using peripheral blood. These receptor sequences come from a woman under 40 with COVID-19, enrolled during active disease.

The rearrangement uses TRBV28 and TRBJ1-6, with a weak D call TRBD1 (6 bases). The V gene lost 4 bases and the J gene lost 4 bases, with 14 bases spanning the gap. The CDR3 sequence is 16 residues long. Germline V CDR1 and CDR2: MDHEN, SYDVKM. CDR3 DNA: TGTGCCAGCAGTTCCCGCATACAGGGTTATAATTCACCCCTCCACTTT. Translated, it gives CASSSRIQGYNSPLHF.

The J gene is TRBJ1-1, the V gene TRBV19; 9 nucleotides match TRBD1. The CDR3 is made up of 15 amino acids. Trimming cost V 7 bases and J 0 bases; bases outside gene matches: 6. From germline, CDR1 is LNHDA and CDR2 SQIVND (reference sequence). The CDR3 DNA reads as TGTGCCAGTACTAACAGGGGGCGATTGAACACTGAAGCTTTCTTT. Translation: CASTNRGRLNTEAFF.

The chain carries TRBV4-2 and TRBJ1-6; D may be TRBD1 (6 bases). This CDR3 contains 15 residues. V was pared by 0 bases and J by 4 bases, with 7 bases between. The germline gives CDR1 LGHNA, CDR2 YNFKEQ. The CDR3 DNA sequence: TGTGCCAGCAGCCAAGAAACAGGGTATAATTCACCCCTCCACTTT. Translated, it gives CASSQETGYNSPLHF.

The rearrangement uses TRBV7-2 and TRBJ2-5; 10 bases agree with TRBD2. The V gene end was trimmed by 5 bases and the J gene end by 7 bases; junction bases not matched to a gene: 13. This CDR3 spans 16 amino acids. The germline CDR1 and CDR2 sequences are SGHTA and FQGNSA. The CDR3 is CASSATSGAALGTQYF. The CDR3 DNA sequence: TGTGCCAGCAGCGCCACTAGCGGGGCCGCGTTGGGGACCCAGTACTTC.

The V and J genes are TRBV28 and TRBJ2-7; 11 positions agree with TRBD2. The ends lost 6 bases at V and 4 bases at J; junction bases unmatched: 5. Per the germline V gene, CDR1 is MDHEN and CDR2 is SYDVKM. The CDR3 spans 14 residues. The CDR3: CASRSSGGQYEQYF. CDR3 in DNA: TGTGCCAGCAGGTCTAGCGGGGGGCAATACGAGCAGTACTTC.

CDR3 sequence: CASSVDSYSPLHF. CDR3 DNA: TGTGCCAGCAGCGTCGACAGTTATTCACCCCTCCACTTT. The chain carries TRBV7-6 and TRBJ1-6; D might be TRBD1 (5 bases). Trimming took 5 bases from V and 8 from J, leaving 10 bases between them. CDR1 and CDR2 from the germline V gene are SGHVS and FNYEAQ. CDR3 length equals 13 residues.

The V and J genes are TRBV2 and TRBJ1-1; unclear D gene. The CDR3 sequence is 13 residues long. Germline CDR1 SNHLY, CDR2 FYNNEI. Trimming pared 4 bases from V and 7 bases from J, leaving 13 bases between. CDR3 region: CASSVEGAGEAFF. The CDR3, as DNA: TGTGCCAGCAGTGTGGAGGGAGCTGGTGAAGCTTTCTTT.

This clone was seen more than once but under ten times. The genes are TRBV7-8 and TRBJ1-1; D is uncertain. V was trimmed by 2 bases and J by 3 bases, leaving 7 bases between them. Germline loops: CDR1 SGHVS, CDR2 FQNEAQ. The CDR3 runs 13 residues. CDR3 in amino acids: CASSLTQDTEAFF. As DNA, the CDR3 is TGTGCCAGCAGCTTAACACAAGACACTGAAGCTTTCTTT.

This CDR3 reads CASFGDWVNEKLFF. The DNA of the CDR3 is TGTGCCAGCTTCGGGGACTGGGTTAATGAAAAACTGTTTTTT. The chain joins TRBV2 to TRBJ1-4, with a weak D call TRBD1 (5 bases). CDR3 length: 14 amino acids. Germline lookup yields CDR1 SNHLY and CDR2 FYNNEI. The V gene lost 8 bases and the J gene lost 4 bases, with 14 bases spanning the gap.

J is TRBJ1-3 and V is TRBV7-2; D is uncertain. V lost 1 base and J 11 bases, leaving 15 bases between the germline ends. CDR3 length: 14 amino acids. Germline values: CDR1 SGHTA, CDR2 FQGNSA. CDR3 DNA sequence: TGTGCCAGCAGCTTAGGGCAGGCCGGGAGGGCCATATATTTT. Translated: CASSLGQAGRAIYF.

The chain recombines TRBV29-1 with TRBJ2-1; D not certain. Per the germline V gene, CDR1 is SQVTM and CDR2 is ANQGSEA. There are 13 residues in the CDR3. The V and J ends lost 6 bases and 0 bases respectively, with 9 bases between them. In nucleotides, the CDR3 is TGCAGCGTGCTAGAGAGCTCCTACAATGAGCAGTTCTTC. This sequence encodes CSVLESSYNEQFF.

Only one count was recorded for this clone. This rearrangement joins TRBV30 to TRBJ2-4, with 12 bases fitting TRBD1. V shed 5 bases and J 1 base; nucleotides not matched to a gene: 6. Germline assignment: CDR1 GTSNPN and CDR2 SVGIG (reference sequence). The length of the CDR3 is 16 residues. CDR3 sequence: CAWEDGTGGAKNIQYF. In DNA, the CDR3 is TGTGCCTGGGAGGACGGGACAGGGGGCGCCAAAAACATTCAGTACTTC.

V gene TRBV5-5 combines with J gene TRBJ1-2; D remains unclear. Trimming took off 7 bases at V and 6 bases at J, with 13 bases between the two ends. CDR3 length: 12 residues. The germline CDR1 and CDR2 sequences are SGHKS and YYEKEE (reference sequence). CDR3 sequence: CASGEVVHGYTF. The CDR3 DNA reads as TGTGCCAGCGGGGAGGTGGTCCATGGCTACACCTTC.

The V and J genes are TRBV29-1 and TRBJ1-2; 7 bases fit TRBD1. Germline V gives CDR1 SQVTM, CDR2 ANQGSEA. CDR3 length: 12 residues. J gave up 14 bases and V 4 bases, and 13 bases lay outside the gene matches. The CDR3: CSVGQSERGLTF. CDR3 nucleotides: TGCAGCGTTGGCCAGTCGGAGAGGGGGCTAACCTTC.

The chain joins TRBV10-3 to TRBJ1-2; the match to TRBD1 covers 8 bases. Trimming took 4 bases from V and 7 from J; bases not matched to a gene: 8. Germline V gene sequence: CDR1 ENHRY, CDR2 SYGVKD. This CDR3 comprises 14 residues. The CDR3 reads CAISALQGASGYTF. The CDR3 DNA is TGTGCCATCAGTGCACTCCAGGGGGCGAGTGGCTACACCTTC.

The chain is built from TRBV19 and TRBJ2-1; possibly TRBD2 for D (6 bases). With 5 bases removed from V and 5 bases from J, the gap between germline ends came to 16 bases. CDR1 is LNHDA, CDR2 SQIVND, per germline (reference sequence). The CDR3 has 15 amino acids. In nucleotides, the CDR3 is TGTGCCAGTAGTGCTCCCGGGACTGTGAACAATGAGCAGTTCTTC. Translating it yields CASSAPGTVNNEQFF.

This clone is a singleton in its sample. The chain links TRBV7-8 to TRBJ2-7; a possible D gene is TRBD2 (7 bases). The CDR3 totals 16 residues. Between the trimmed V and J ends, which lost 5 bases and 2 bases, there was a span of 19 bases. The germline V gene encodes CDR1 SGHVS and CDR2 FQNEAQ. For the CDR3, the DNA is TGTGCCAGCAGCGAAAGGGGGGGGTTAAGGACCTACGAGCAGTACGTC. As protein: CASSERGGLRTYEQYV.

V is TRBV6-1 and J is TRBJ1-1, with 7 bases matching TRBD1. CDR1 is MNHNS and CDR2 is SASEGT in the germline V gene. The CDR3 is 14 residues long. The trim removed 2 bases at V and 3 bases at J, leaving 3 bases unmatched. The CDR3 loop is CASSEPGTDTEAFF. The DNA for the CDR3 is TGTGCCAGCAGTGAACCTGGGACAGACACTGAAGCTTTCTTT.

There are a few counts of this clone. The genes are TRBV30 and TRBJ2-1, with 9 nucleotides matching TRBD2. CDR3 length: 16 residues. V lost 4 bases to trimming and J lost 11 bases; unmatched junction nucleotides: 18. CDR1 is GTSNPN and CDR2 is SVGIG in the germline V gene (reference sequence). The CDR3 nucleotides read TGTGCCTGGAAATTACAGGGAGGGACTAGCATCGCGAAGCAGTTCTTC. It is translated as CAWKLQGGTSIAKQFF.

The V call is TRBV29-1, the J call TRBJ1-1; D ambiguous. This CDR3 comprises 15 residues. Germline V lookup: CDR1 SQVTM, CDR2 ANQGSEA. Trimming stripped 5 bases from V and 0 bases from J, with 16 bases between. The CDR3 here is CSVHRGGPMNTEAFF. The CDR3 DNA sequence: TGCAGCGTTCACCGGGGTGGGCCAATGAACACTGAAGCTTTCTTT.

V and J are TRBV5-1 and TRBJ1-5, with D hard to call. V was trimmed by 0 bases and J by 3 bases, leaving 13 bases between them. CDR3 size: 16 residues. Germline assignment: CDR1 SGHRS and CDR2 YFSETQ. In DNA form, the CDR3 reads TGCGCCAGCAGCTTGGCCCCCGCGAGGTACAATCAGCCCCAGCATTTT. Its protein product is CASSLAPARYNQPQHF.

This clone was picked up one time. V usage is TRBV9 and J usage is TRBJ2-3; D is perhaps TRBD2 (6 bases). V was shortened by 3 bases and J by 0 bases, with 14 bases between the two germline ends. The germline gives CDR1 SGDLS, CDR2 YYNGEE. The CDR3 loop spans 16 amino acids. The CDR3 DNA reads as TGTGCCAGCAGCGCTGGGGGGTCCCCTAGCACAGATACGCAGTATTTT. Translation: CASSAGGSPSTDTQYF. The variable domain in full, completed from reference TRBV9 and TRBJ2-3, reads DSGVTQTPKHLITATGQRVTLRCSPRSGDLSVYWYQQSLDQGLQFLIQYYNGEERAKGNILERFSAQQFPDLHSELNLSSLELGDSALYFCASSAGGSPSTDTQYFGPGTRLTVL.

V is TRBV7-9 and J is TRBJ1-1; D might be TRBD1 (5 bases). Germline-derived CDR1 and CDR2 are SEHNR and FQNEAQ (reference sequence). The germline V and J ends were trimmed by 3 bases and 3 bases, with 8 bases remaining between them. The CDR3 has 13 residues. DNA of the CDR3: TGTGCCAGCAGCTTTGGCAGGGACACTGAAGCTTTCTTT. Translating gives CASSFGRDTEAFF.

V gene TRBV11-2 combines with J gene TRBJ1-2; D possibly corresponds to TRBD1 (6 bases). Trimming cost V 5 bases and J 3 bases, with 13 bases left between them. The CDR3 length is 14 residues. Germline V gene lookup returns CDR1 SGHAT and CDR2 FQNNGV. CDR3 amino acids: CASSQDRLDYGYTF. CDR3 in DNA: TGTGCCAGCAGCCAGGACAGACTCGACTATGGCTACACCTTC.

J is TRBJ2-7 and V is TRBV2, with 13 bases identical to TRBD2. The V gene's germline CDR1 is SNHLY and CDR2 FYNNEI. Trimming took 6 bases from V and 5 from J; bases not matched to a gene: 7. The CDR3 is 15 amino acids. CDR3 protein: CASSLTSGGAHEQYF. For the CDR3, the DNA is TGTGCCAGCAGCCTTACTAGCGGGGGGGCCCACGAGCAGTACTTC.

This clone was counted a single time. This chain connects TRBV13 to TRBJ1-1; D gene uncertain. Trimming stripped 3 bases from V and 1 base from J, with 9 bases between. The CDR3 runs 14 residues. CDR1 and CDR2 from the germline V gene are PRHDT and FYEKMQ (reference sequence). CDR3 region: CASSLEGGNTEAFF. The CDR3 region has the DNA TGTGCCAGCAGCTTGGAGGGAGGGAACACTGAAGCTTTCTTT.

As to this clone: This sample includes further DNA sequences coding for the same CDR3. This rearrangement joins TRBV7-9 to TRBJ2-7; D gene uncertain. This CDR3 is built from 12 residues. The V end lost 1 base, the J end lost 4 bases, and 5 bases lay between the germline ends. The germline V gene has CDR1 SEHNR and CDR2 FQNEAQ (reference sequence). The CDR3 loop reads CASSLGAYEQYF. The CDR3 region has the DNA TGTGCCAGCAGCTTAGGAGCGTACGAGCAGTACTTC.